These T cell receptor beta chains were read from a single sample in a study of cytomegalovirus exposure and HLA in healthy donors. Some clones are missing from TCRdb's copy, which holds only in-frame ones; the method was immunoSEQ multiplex PCR. The sample has more than 85,000 clones, about 80% seen once; the top ten hold roughly 2.1%. The specimen sequenced was PBMCs. The receptors were gathered from a man aged 25-40 years in good health and CMV-seronegative. CDR3s include the opening cysteine and the closing phenylalanine or tryptophan. Each record gives: D gene, V gene, J gene, clone size, CDR3 protein, CDR3 DNA. A D gene is named only where the DNA matches it firmly. Clone size, where shown, is once, few, many, or a class for clones that have expanded.

>TRBD1|TRBV2|TRBJ2-3|.
CASRTGGDTQYF
TGTGCCAGCAGGACAGGGGGAGATACGCAGTATTTT
>TRBD2|TRBV7-2|TRBJ2-7|.
CASSLGLAGGYEQYF
TGTGCCAGCAGCCTTGGACTAGCGGGGGGCTACGAGCAGTACTTC
>.|TRBV30|TRBJ1-2|.
CAGRATGSGGYTF
TGTGCCGGCCGGGCCACAGGTTCGGGTGGCTACACCTTC
>.|TRBV29-1|TRBJ1-2|.
CSVERTDYGYTF
TGCAGCGTTGAGAGGACAGATTATGGCTACACCTTC
>.|TRBV6-5|TRBJ2-7|.
CASSYSNQVTEQYF
TGTGCCAGCAGTTACTCGAATCAGGTCACCGAGCAGTACTTC
>.|TRBV7-2|TRBJ1-3|few
CASSRQSSGNTIYF
TGTGCCAGCAGCAGACAAAGCTCTGGAAACACCATATATTTT
>.|TRBV6-1|TRBJ2-7|.
CASSEGTYEQYF
TGTGCCAGCAGTGAAGGGACTTACGAGCAGTACTTC
>.|TRBV5-5|TRBJ1-5|few
CASSLGVRADNQPQHF
TGTGCCAGCAGCTTGGGTGTCAGGGCGGACAATCAGCCCCAGCATTTT
>TRBD1|TRBV7-2|TRBJ1-5|.
CASSLTGASHQPQHF
TGTGCCAGCAGCTTAACAGGGGCCTCCCATCAGCCCCAGCATTTT
>.|TRBV7-2|TRBJ2-2|.
CASSFGEPGELFF
TGTGCCAGCAGCTTCGGGGAGCCCGGGGAGCTGTTTTTT
>TRBD1|TRBV18|TRBJ1-2|.
CASSPAGTGGGYTF
TGTGCCAGCTCACCGGCCGGGACAGGGGGAGGCTACACCTTC
>TRBD1|TRBV6-6|TRBJ1-2|.
CASSSGQGGSGYTF
TGTGCCAGCAGTTCGGGACAGGGAGGAAGTGGCTACACCTTC
>TRBD2|TRBV28|TRBJ2-1|.
CASSFLNGRADEQFF
TGTGCCAGCAGTTTCCTCAACGGGAGGGCGGATGAGCAGTTCTTC
>.|TRBV29-1|TRBJ2-3|few
CSVGGDTDTQYF
TGCAGCGTTGGGGGAGACACAGATACGCAGTATTTT
>TRBD1|TRBV2|TRBJ2-7|once
CASSRDRDEQYF
TGTGCCAGCAGCCGGGACAGGGACGAGCAGTACTTC
>.|TRBV25-1|TRBJ1-1|.
CASSEGAAMNTEAFF
TGTGCCAGCAGTGAAGGGGCAGCCATGAACACTGAAGCTTTCTTT
>.|TRBV11-3|TRBJ2-1|.
CASSLDQSGSTSSYNEQFF
TGTGCCAGCAGCTTAGATCAGTCAGGGTCTACGAGCTCCTACAATGAGCAGTTCTTC
>.|TRBV15|TRBJ2-2|.
CATSRDPLAGHTGELFF
TGTGCCACCAGCAGAGATCCATTGGCAGGGCACACCGGGGAGCTGTTTTTT
>.|TRBV6-1|TRBJ2-3|.
CASSEGGHTDTQYF
TGTGCCAGCAGTGAAGGGGGACACACAGATACGCAGTATTTT
>.|TRBV5-8|TRBJ1-5|.
CASSSGVSNQPQHF
TGTGCCAGCAGCTCAGGGGTGAGCAATCAGCCCCAGCATTTT
>TRBD1|TRBV18|TRBJ1-2|.
CASSPPGQGRYGYTF
TGTGCCAGCTCACCGCCGGGACAGGGAAGATATGGCTACACCTTC
>TRBD2|TRBV11-3|TRBJ2-1|.
CASSPSGTSGGDNEQFF
TGTGCCAGCAGCCCATCCGGGACTAGCGGGGGGGACAATGAGCAGTTCTTC
>.|TRBV14|TRBJ1-1|.
CASSAGLNTEAFF
TGTGCCAGCAGCGCAGGGTTGAACACTGAAGCTTTCTTT
>TRBD2|TRBV7-9|TRBJ2-3|.
CASNRLLAGESDTQYF
TGTGCCAGCAATAGGTTGCTAGCGGGAGAATCAGATACGCAGTATTTT
>.|TRBV28|TRBJ2-5|.
CASSPDSLGETQYF
TGTGCCAGCAGTCCGGACAGTCTGGGAGAGACCCAGTACTTC
>TRBD2|TRBV28|TRBJ2-1|.
CASHYQLAGVPYNEQFF
TGTGCCAGCCACTATCAACTAGCGGGTGTTCCTTACAATGAGCAGTTCTTC
>.|TRBV5-6|TRBJ2-3|.
CASSEQVTTDTQYF
TGTGCCAGCAGCGAACAGGTGACCACAGATACGCAGTATTTT
>TRBD2|TRBV10-1|TRBJ2-1|.
CASSGLDYEQFF
TGCGCCAGCTCGGGACTAGATTATGAGCAGTTCTTC
>.|TRBV9|TRBJ2-2|.
CASTLRHAGELFF
TGTGCCAGCACCCTTCGACACGCCGGGGAGCTGTTTTTT
>TRBD2|TRBV6-1|TRBJ2-3|.
CATGRGESTDTQYF
TGTGCTACCGGGCGGGGGGAGAGCACAGATACGCAGTATTTT
>TRBD1|TRBV19|TRBJ1-2|.
CASRRDSKLSFGYTF
TGTGCCAGTCGCCGGGACAGCAAGCTCTCGTTCGGCTACACCTTC
>.|TRBV7-9|TRBJ2-7|.
CASSPHEEQYF
TGTGCCAGCAGCCCTCATGAGGAGCAGTACTTC
>TRBD1|TRBV2|TRBJ1-2|.
CASSPGTGSNGYTF
TGTGCCAGCAGCCCCGGGACAGGGTCCAATGGCTACACCTTC
>TRBD1|TRBV19|TRBJ2-5|.
CASSTSTGGETQYF
TGTGCCAGTAGTACTTCGACAGGGGGGGAGACCCAGTACTTC
>TRBD1|TRBV7-6|TRBJ2-5|.
CASSLEAGGQETQYF
TGTGCCAGCAGCTTAGAGGCAGGGGGACAAGAGACCCAGTACTTC
>TRBD1|TRBV5-1|TRBJ1-6|few
CASSLEQGADNSPLHF
TGCGCCAGCAGCTTGGAACAGGGGGCGGATAATTCACCCCTCCACTTT
>.|TRBV5-6|TRBJ2-7|.
CASSFSTRREYF
TGTGCCAGCAGCTTCTCTACACGGAGGGAGTACTTC
>.|TRBV13|TRBJ2-3|.
CASSLSEIGDTQYF
TGTGCCAGCAGCTTATCGGAGATTGGAGATACGCAGTATTTT
>.|TRBV7-7|TRBJ1-2|.
CASSSVPGYHGYTF
TGTGCCAGCAGCTCAGTACCGGGTTACCATGGCTACACCTTC
>TRBD1|TRBV6-5|TRBJ1-6|.
CASSRPGQGSSPLHF
TGTGCCAGCAGCAGACCGGGACAGGGGAGCTCACCCCTCCACTTT
>TRBD2|TRBV5-6|TRBJ2-5|.
CASSETSSLKETQYF
TGTGCCAGCAGCGAGACTAGCAGTCTTAAAGAGACCCAGTACTTC
>.|TRBV7-3|TRBJ1-1|.
CASSSTGAFF
TGTGCCAGCAGCTCCACCGGAGCTTTCTTT
>.|TRBV19|TRBJ1-4|.
CASSIRETRGTLFF
TGTGCCAGTAGTATAAGGGAGACCAGGGGCACTCTGTTTTTT
>.|TRBV9|TRBJ2-3|.
CASSVGIGETDTQYF
TGTGCCAGCAGCGTAGGAATCGGGGAGACAGATACGCAGTATTTT
>TRBD1|TRBV6-5|TRBJ1-5|once
CASSYTRGPNQPQHF
TGTGCCAGCAGTTACACCAGGGGGCCCAATCAGCCCCAGCATTTT
>.|TRBV6-1|TRBJ2-2|.
CASSIASINTGELFF
TGTGCCAGCAGTATAGCCAGCATAAACACCGGGGAGCTGTTTTTT
>.|TRBV4-1|TRBJ1-6|.
CASSQDSVAGAFDSPLHF
TGCGCCAGCAGCCAAGATTCAGTGGCAGGGGCGTTTGATTCACCCCTCCACTTT
>TRBD1|TRBV6-5|TRBJ1-1|.
CASRQTGLGSTEAFF
TGTGCCAGCAGACAGACAGGGCTCGGGTCCACTGAAGCTTTCTTT
>.|TRBV9|TRBJ2-5|.
CASSVVCGQETQYF
TGTGCCAGCAGCGTAGTGTGCGGCCAAGAGACCCAGTACTTC
>TRBD1|TRBV7-9|TRBJ2-2|.
CASSPPTGRDTGELFF
TGTGCCAGCAGCCCACCGACAGGGCGGGACACCGGGGAGCTGTTTTTT
>.|TRBV28|TRBJ1-1|.
CASNPHRNTEAFF
TGTGCCAGCAACCCACACCGGAACACTGAAGCTTTCTTT
>.|TRBV18|TRBJ2-6|few
CASSPYSPSSGANVLTF
TGTGCCAGCTCACCATACAGTCCGAGCTCTGGGGCCAACGTCCTGACTTTC
>.|TRBV7-2|TRBJ2-7|.
CASSFQGYEQYF
TGTGCCAGCAGCTTCCAGGGCTACGAGCAGTACTTC
>.|TRBV7-6|TRBJ1-1|.
CASSPRLGGDTEAFF
TGTGCCAGCAGCCCCCGTCTAGGAGGGGACACTGAAGCTTTCTTT
>TRBD2|TRBV7-7|TRBJ2-1|.
CASSLRGGPDEQFF
TGTGCCAGCAGCTTGCGGGGAGGGCCCGATGAGCAGTTCTTC
>TRBD2|TRBV18|TRBJ2-7|once
CASSPGLAGGLIHEQYF
TGTGCCAGCTCACCCGGACTAGCGGGAGGGTTAATCCACGAGCAGTACTTC
>.|TRBV9|TRBJ1-2|.
CASSPGLYGYTF
TGTGCCAGCAGCCCAGGGTTATATGGCTACACCTTC
>.|TRBV7-3|TRBJ1-2|.
CASSLDATQGRNGYTF
TGTGCCAGCAGCTTAGACGCGACTCAGGGTCGAAATGGCTACACCTTC
>TRBD2|TRBV7-3|TRBJ2-1|.
CASSSYPGLASDEQFF
TGTGCCAGCAGCTCATACCCTGGACTAGCGAGCGATGAGCAGTTCTTC